A single sample is the source of the 14 T cell receptor beta chains below, sequenced in a study of response to subunit inactivated influenza vaccine. MiXCR, run by TCRdb on the RT-PCR reads, gives a single entry per CDR3 protein. The sample includes 500,000 or so distinct CDR3 sequences, approximately 16% of them seen just once. The sample consisted of CD4+ T cells sorted from PBMCs, taken roughly 24 months after vaccination. These receptors were collected from a man in his fifties or sixties who received an inactivated influenza vaccine.

This chain uses TRBV20-1 with TRBJ1-2; D unresolved. The CDR3 runs 14 residues. Trimming removed 3 bases at V and 4 bases at J, with 15 bases between. Germline lookup yields CDR1 DFQATT and CDR2 SNEGSKA (reference sequence). CDR3 coding DNA: TGCAGTGCTAGTTCTGCCTATGGCAGCTATGGCTACACCTTC. The encoded protein is CSASSAYGSYGYTF.

The chain carries TRBV6-2 or TRBV6-3 and TRBJ1-4, with 7 bases that match TRBD1. The CDR3 runs 20 residues. Per the germline V gene, CDR1 is MNHEY and CDR2 is SVGEGT. The trim removed 0 bases at V and 0 bases at J, leaving 13 bases unmatched. CDR3 in DNA: TGTGCCAGCAGTTACTCAGATCCCGGGACAGCAATTGCAACTAATGAAAAACTGTTTTTT. Translated, it gives CASSYSDPGTAIATNEKLFF.

The rearrangement uses TRBV7-9 and TRBJ2-1, with 9 bases matching TRBD1. Germline V CDR1 and CDR2: SEHNR, FQNEAQ (reference sequence). Trimming removed 5 bases from V and 6 bases from J; junction bases left unmatched: 11. The CDR3 sequence is 16 residues long. This CDR3 is CASSPPGQGLFNEQFF. In DNA form, the CDR3 reads TGTGCCAGCAGCCCGCCTGGACAGGGGTTATTCAATGAGCAGTTCTTC.

The chain links TRBV5-6 to TRBJ2-6, with 10 bases that match TRBD1. This CDR3 has 17 residues. J was trimmed by 2 bases and V by 3 bases; bases with no gene match: 5. The germline CDR1 and CDR2 sequences are SGHDT and YYEEEE. This chain's CDR3 is CASSSPDRGTGANVLTF. CDR3 bases: TGTGCCAGCAGCTCCCCGGACAGGGGGACTGGGGCCAACGTCCTGACTTTC.

This chain uses TRBV7-2 with TRBJ2-3; weak D call: TRBD2 (5 bases). Germline CDR1 is SGHTA and CDR2 is FQGNSA. The CDR3 extends over 16 amino acids. V was cut by 6 bases and J by 2 bases, with 18 bases left in between. The CDR3: CASRKEVVALTDTQYF. The CDR3 DNA sequence: TGTGCCAGCAGAAAAGAAGTGGTAGCGCTCACAGATACGCAGTATTTT.

This clonotype was seen a handful of times. This sequence joins TRBV7-9 and TRBJ1-1; D remains ambiguous. Trimming took 2 bases from V and 1 from J, leaving 8 bases between them. The CDR3 covers 14 residues. CDR1 and CDR2 from the germline V gene are SEHNR and FQNEAQ (reference sequence). The CDR3 DNA sequence: TGTGCCAGCAGCTTATTCAGGAAGAACACTGAAGCTTTCTTT. Residues: CASSLFRKNTEAFF. The full variable domain, completed using reference TRBV7-9 and TRBJ1-1, is DTGVSQNPRHKITKRGQNVTFRCDPISEHNRLYWYRQTLGQGPEFLTYFQNEAQLEKSRLLSDRFSAERPKGSFSTLEIQRTEQGDSAMYLCASSLFRKNTEAFFGQGTRLTVV.

The chain joins TRBV5-1 to TRBJ2-1; 8 positions match TRBD2. J was trimmed by 7 bases and V by 5 bases; bases with no gene match: 5. Germline CDR1 reads SGHRS; CDR2 reads YFSETQ. This CDR3 region has 13 residues. The DNA for the CDR3 is TGCGCCAGCAGGGGTAGCGGGATGAATGAGCAGTTCTTC. This gives the protein CASRGSGMNEQFF.

V and J are TRBV4-1 and TRBJ1-4, with D unresolved. Germline assignment: CDR1 MGHRA and CDR2 YSYEKL. The CDR3 length is 16 residues. V shed 1 base and J shed 3 bases, with 12 bases lying between them. DNA for the CDR3: TGCGCCAGCAGCCAAGTAGGAGGTTGGGCTAATGAAAAACTGTTTTTT. The encoded protein is CASSQVGGWANEKLFF.

This clonotype was seen a handful of times. J is TRBJ2-1 and V is TRBV24-1; 7 bases line up with TRBD1. The CDR3 totals 14 residues. From germline, CDR1 is KGHDR and CDR2 SFDVKD. V lost 4 bases, J lost 6 bases, and 5 bases stayed unmatched. This CDR3 reads CATSDPGQVNEQFF. In DNA, the CDR3 is TGTGCCACCAGTGACCCTGGACAGGTCAATGAGCAGTTCTTC.

In the case of this clonotype: A read error may produce the germline difference seen at one junction end. The V and J genes are TRBV12-3 or TRBV12-4 and TRBJ2-3; no clear D. This CDR3 has 13 amino acids. CDR3 in amino acids: CASSRLSTDKQYF. In nucleotides, the CDR3 is TGTGCCAGCAGCCGCCTTAGCACAGATAAGCAGTATTTT.

V usage is TRBV2 and J usage is TRBJ2-3; 11 bases match TRBD2. The V gene's germline CDR1 is SNHLY and CDR2 FYNNEI. The CDR3 is 12 amino acids. The V and J ends lost 10 bases and 10 bases, in that order; junction bases with no gene match: 7. The CDR3 reads CATNLSGRAQYF. In DNA form, the CDR3 reads TGTGCCACCAACCTTAGCGGGAGGGCGCAGTATTTT.

The J gene is TRBJ1-1, the V gene TRBV7-9, with 8 nucleotides matching TRBD1. CDR1 and CDR2 (germline): SEHNR, FQNEAQ (reference sequence). The CDR3 is 13 residues long. V lost 4 bases to trimming and J lost 9 bases; unmatched junction nucleotides: 7. As DNA, the CDR3 is TGTGCCAGCAGCTCGCTACGGACAGGGAAAGCTTTCTTT. Protein sequence: CASSSLRTGKAFF.

The chain links TRBV6-2 or TRBV6-3 to TRBJ1-1, with D perhaps matching TRBD1 (5 bases). Germline CDR1 is MNHEY and CDR2 is SVGEGT. The CDR3 consists of 12 residues. V lost 8 bases and J lost 9, with 16 bases in between. CDR3 protein: CASGASPGKAFF. CDR3 coding DNA: TGTGCCAGCGGGGCTTCTCCCGGAAAAGCTTTCTTT.

The CDR3 sequence: CATGSSGRANEQFF. In nucleotides, the CDR3 is TGTGCCACCGGATCTAGCGGGAGGGCCAATGAGCAGTTCTTC. The chain recombines TRBV24-1 with TRBJ2-1; 12 nucleotides line up with TRBD2. J lost 6 bases, V lost 9 bases, and 5 bases had no gene match. The germline CDR1 and CDR2 sequences are KGHDR and SFDVKD. The CDR3 runs 14 residues.